This T cell receptor (beta chain) was profiled in a study of post-analysis software for immune sequencing data. Findings and caveats of the study: The study found significantly lower normalized Chao1 diversity in multiple sclerosis patients than in controls. There were roughly 5 TRBV segments more frequent in patients than controls, and TRBV5-6, TRBV5-1 and TRBV20-1 were among them.

Concerning this clonotype itself: Its target is unknown.

Researchers reported that TCR beta cDNA libraries carried unique molecular identifiers. Each sample of about 0.95 to 10 million input T cells yielded 500,000 or so cDNA molecules, so each molecule approximated one T cell. TCRdb passed the PCR reads through MiXCR, listing each CDR3 protein once. The sample holds 250,000 to 300,000 distinct CDR3 sequences, roughly a third seen once. V was clipped by 6 bases and J by 8 bases, with 11 bases between them. The CDR3 is 12 residues long. Per germline, CDR1 MNHEY and CDR2 SVGAGI. The TCR was taken from a girl aged 5-17 years with multiple sclerosis. V gene TRBV6-5 combines with J gene TRBJ1-5; no firm D call. Sequencing used blood. The CDR3 coding sequence is TGTGCCAGCAGGGCGCCCGGGGAGCCCCAGCATTTT. It translates to CASRAPGEPQHF.